What follows are 25 T cell receptor beta chains derived from one specimen sequenced in a study of cytomegalovirus exposure and HLA in healthy donors. Profiling relied on immunoSEQ multiplex PCR, and the TCRdb table lists in-frame clones only, not all of them. The sample lists hundreds of thousands of clones, more than 80% occurring once. The sample was PBMCs. The receptors originated from a young woman in good health and CMV-seronegative.

V and J are TRBV27 and TRBJ2-3; 12 positions match TRBD2. Per the germline V gene, CDR1 is MNHEY and CDR2 is SMNVEV (reference sequence). The J segment lost 3 bases and the V segment lost 0 bases, leaving 10 bases of the junction unmatched. This CDR3 spans 19 amino acids. Written as DNA, the CDR3 is TGTGCCAGCAGTTTATCGAATTACGGGACTAGCGGGTTGACAGATACGCAGTATTTT. Translating gives CASSLSNYGTSGLTDTQYF.

The rearrangement joins TRBV4-1 to TRBJ2-7; 11 bases align to TRBD2. The CDR3 sequence is 16 residues long. The V segment lost 0 bases and the J segment 9 bases; nucleotides outside the gene matches: 10. CDR1 MGHRA and CDR2 YSYEKL come from the germline V gene. The CDR3 DNA sequence: TGCGCCAGCAGCCAAGAAACTAGCGGGAGTTCAATCGGGCAGTACTTC. Translation gives CASSQETSGSSIGQYF.

The V and J genes are TRBV6-1 and TRBJ2-7; D is uncertain. Trimming cost V 8 bases and J 9 bases, with 20 bases left between them. Per germline, CDR1 MNHNS and CDR2 SASEGT. This CDR3 spans 13 amino acids. CDR3 DNA sequence: TGTGCCAGCTTGTTCCCTCTGGCCCCGGGGCAGTACTTC. Translating gives CASLFPLAPGQYF.

J is TRBJ2-5 and V is TRBV30; a possible D gene is TRBD2 (6 bases). The V end was cut by 7 bases, the J end by 1 base, with 16 bases between. This CDR3 has 14 amino acids. CDR1 is GTSNPN and CDR2 is SVGIG in the germline V gene (reference sequence). CDR3 bases: TGTGCCTCCTCCGGCGGGGCCCCCCAAGAGACCCAGTACTTC. Its translation: CASSGGAPQETQYF.

This sequence joins TRBV4-1 and TRBJ1-2, with D possibly being TRBD1 (5 bases). Trimming shortened V by 6 bases and J by 7 bases, and 27 bases separated the two germline ends. Germline-derived CDR1 and CDR2 are MGHRA and YSYEKL. The length of the CDR3 is 17 residues. The DNA of the CDR3 is TGCGCCAGCAGTTACATCGGGGGGTATAACCCCAAGTTTGGCTACACCTTC. Residues: CASSYIGGYNPKFGYTF.

The chain uses TRBV27 and TRBJ2-7, with 8 positions matching TRBD2. V dropped 3 bases and J dropped 2; count of bases not matched to a gene: 6. Germline loops: CDR1 MNHEY, CDR2 SMNVEV (reference sequence). This CDR3 has 15 residues. The CDR3: CASSLRSGAAYEQYF. CDR3 nucleotides: TGTGCCAGCAGTTTGCGTAGCGGGGCCGCCTACGAGCAGTACTTC.

This chain links TRBV2 with TRBJ1-1; no reliable D call. This CDR3 has 10 residues. Trimming removed 2 bases from V and 11 bases from J, with 6 bases in between. The V gene's germline CDR1 is SNHLY and CDR2 FYNNEI. CDR3 loop: CASSEKAAFF. CDR3 DNA sequence: TGTGCCAGCAGTGAAAAAGCGGCTTTCTTT. The full variable domain, rest sourced from reference TRBV2 and TRBJ1-1, is EPEVTQTPSHQVTQMGQEVILRCVPISNHLYFYWYRQILGQKVEFLVSFYNNEISEKSEIFDDQFSVERPDGSNFTLKIRSTKLEDSAMYFCASSEKAAFFGQGTRLTVV.

V and J are TRBV5-1 and TRBJ1-6; D ambiguous. The CDR3 spans 14 residues. Germline values: CDR1 SGHRS, CDR2 YFSETQ. Trimming took 3 bases from V and 6 from J, leaving 10 bases between them. The CDR3 nucleotides read TGCGCCAGCAGCTACGACACCTTTAATTCACCCCTCCACTTT. Protein product: CASSYDTFNSPLHF. Filled out from reference TRBV5-1 and TRBJ1-6, the complete variable domain reads KAGVTQTPRYLIKTRGQQVTLSCSPISGHRSVSWYQQTPGQGLQFLFEYFSETQRNKGNFPGRFSGRQFSNSRSEMNVSTLELGDSALYLCASSYDTFNSPLHFGNGTRLTVT.

The CDR3 DNA reads as TGTGCCAGCAGATCAGCTAATGAAAAACTGTTTTTT. It codes for CASRSANEKLFF. The chain recombines TRBV28 with TRBJ1-4; D ambiguous. The germline CDR1 and CDR2 sequences are MDHEN and SYDVKM. Deletions cut 6 bases from V and 3 bases from J, with 5 bases between. The length of the CDR3 is 12 residues.

The V and J genes are TRBV12-1 and TRBJ2-3; the table's D call TRBD2 went unverified against the DNA. TRBV12-1 is a known pseudogene. The length of the CDR3 is 17 residues. The CDR3 DNA reads as TGTGCCAGCAGCTCCCCGAGACTAGCAAATCCGACAGATACGCAGTATTTT. Amino acids: CASSSPRLANPTDTQYF.

This chain connects TRBV27 to TRBJ2-7, with 9 bases lining up with TRBD2. Germline V gene sequence: CDR1 MNHEY, CDR2 SMNVEV (reference sequence). CDR3 length: 15 residues. V shed 2 bases and J 2 bases; nucleotides not matched to a gene: 4. The CDR3 DNA is TGTGCCAGCAGTTTACGGGCGGGAGGGACCTACGAGCAGTACTTC. Amino acids: CASSLRAGGTYEQYF.

The rearrangement links TRBV5-1 to TRBJ1-2; no firm D call. This CDR3 spans 14 amino acids. Per the germline V gene, CDR1 is SGHRS and CDR2 is YFSETQ. Trimming removed 5 bases at V and 3 bases at J, with 14 bases between. The CDR3 is CASSRFTGDYGYTF. For the CDR3, the DNA is TGCGCCAGCAGTCGCTTTACCGGGGACTATGGCTACACCTTC.

V gene TRBV6-1 combines with J gene TRBJ2-5; TRBD2 is a possible D gene (6 bases). V lost 4 bases, J lost 5 bases, and 17 bases lay in between. The CDR3 runs to 15 residues. Germline V gives CDR1 MNHNS, CDR2 SASEGT. This CDR3 is CASSVEGLRVETQYF. The CDR3 nucleotides read TGTGCCAGCAGTGTGGAGGGTCTACGGGTTGAGACCCAGTACTTC.

The chain links TRBV5-1 to TRBJ2-2, with 12 positions matching TRBD2. The germline V gene encodes CDR1 SGHRS and CDR2 YFSETQ. The CDR3 is 21 residues long. The V gene end was trimmed by 0 bases and the J gene end by 4 bases; junction bases not matched to a gene: 16. CDR3 bases: TGCGCCAGCAGCTTGGCTCTAATGGCTAGCGGGAGGGCCTGGGCCACCGGGGAGCTGTTTTTT. Translation gives CASSLALMASGRAWATGELFF.

V and J are TRBV4-1 and TRBJ1-3; unclear D gene. The ends were cut back, 0 bases at V and 0 bases at J, with 6 bases in the middle. The CDR3 has 15 residues. CDR1 and CDR2 from the germline V gene are MGHRA and YSYEKL. The CDR3 DNA reads as TGCGCCAGCAGCCAAGATACCTACTCTGGAAACACCATATATTTT. It is translated as CASSQDTYSGNTIYF.

The chain uses TRBV9 and TRBJ2-1; 8 bases map to TRBD2. CDR3 size: 15 residues. Trimming removed 4 bases from V and 4 bases from J; junction bases left unmatched: 7. Per the germline V gene, CDR1 is SGDLS and CDR2 is YYNGEE. For the CDR3, the DNA is TGTGCCAGCAGCCGTGGACTAGCCGAGTACAATGAGCAGTTCTTC. Amino acids: CASSRGLAEYNEQFF.

The V call is TRBV27, the J call TRBJ2-7, with 7 bases fitting TRBD2. The germline CDR1 and CDR2 sequences are MNHEY and SMNVEV (reference sequence). The CDR3 spans 15 residues. V lost 1 base and J lost 6; bases outside the gene matches: 9. In DNA, the CDR3 is TGTGCCAGCAGTTTATGGGGCGGGAGTAATGGCGAGCAGTACTTC. This encodes CASSLWGGSNGEQYF.

CDR3 region: CASSLNAGRLNEQFF. CDR3 nucleotide sequence: TGTGCCAGCAGCTTAAACGCCGGGAGGCTCAATGAGCAGTTCTTC. The chain couples TRBV7-3 to TRBJ2-1; 7 bases align to TRBD2. There are 15 residues in the CDR3. CDR1 is SGHTA, CDR2 FQGTGA, per germline. The junction had 6 bases not matched to a gene; V was cut back by 1 base and J by 6 bases.

The CDR3 bases are TGTGCCAGCAGCTTCACTCCGCTGAATGAGCAGTTCTTC. It codes for CASSFTPLNEQFF. This sequence joins TRBV7-9 and TRBJ2-1, with no clear D. CDR3 length: 13 residues. Germline lookup yields CDR1 SEHNR and CDR2 FQNEAQ (reference sequence). The germline V and J ends were trimmed by 3 bases and 7 bases, with 10 bases remaining between them.

This chain uses TRBV5-1 with TRBJ1-6; 7 positions agree with TRBD1. V lost 0 bases, J lost 6 bases, and 3 bases stayed unmatched. This CDR3 comprises 15 residues. Looked up from germline, CDR1 is SGHRS and CDR2 is YFSETQ. The CDR3 is CASSLEQGFNSPLHF. Here the CDR3 DNA reads TGCGCCAGCAGCTTGGAACAGGGGTTTAATTCACCCCTCCACTTT. The entire variable domain, with the rest obtained from reference TRBV5-1 and TRBJ1-6, is as follows: KAGVTQTPRYLIKTRGQQVTLSCSPISGHRSVSWYQQTPGQGLQFLFEYFSETQRNKGNFPGRFSGRQFSNSRSEMNVSTLELGDSALYLCASSLEQGFNSPLHFGNGTRLTVT.

To note about this clone: Compared with germline, one end of the junction differs, possibly owing to a read error. The rearrangement joins TRBV2 to TRBJ2-5; no firm D call. CDR1 and CDR2 from the germline V gene are SNHLY and FYNNEI. This CDR3 spans 14 amino acids. For the CDR3, the DNA is TGTGCCAGCAGTCCTCCTAGTAACCAGGAGACCCAGTACTTC. It specifies CASSPPSNQETQYF.

This rearrangement joins TRBV16 to TRBJ2-2, with no clear D. This CDR3 spans 11 amino acids. Trimming cost V 4 bases and J 7 bases, with 4 bases left between them. CDR1 and CDR2 from the germline V gene are KGHSY and FQNENV. Here the CDR3 DNA reads TGTGCCAGCAGCCGTATCGGGGAGCTGTTTTTT. Protein: CASSRIGELFF.

This chain uses TRBV15 with TRBJ2-1, with 9 bases that match TRBD2. Germline V CDR1 and CDR2: LNHNV, YYDKDF (reference sequence). V lost 8 bases and J lost 5; bases outside the gene matches: 13. CDR3 length: 16 amino acids. This CDR3 reads CATAGGHRTVNNEQFF. In nucleotides, the CDR3 is TGTGCCACCGCGGGAGGGCACAGGACCGTAAACAATGAGCAGTTCTTC. Looking up the rest from reference TRBV15 and TRBJ2-1 gives the full variable domain: DAMVIQNPRYQVTQFGKPVTLSCSQTLNHNVMYWYQQKSSQAPKLLFHYYDKDFNNEADTPDNFQSRRPNTSFCFLDIRSPGLGDTAMYLCATAGGHRTVNNEQFFGPGTRLTVL.

The gene calls are TRBV7-9 and TRBJ2-7; 7 bases are a match to TRBD2. CDR3 length equals 15 residues. Losses at the gene ends were 5 bases for V and 4 bases for J; bases not matched to a gene: 11. Germline V gene lookup returns CDR1 SEHNR and CDR2 FQNEAQ (reference sequence). CDR3 sequence reads: CASSLTSENLYEQYF. For the CDR3, the DNA is TGTGCCAGCAGCCTTACTAGCGAGAACTTATACGAGCAGTACTTC. Full variable domain (remainder filled in from reference TRBV7-9 and TRBJ2-7): DTGVSQNPRHKITKRGQNVTFRCDPISEHNRLYWYRQTLGQGPEFLTYFQNEAQLEKSRLLSDRFSAERPKGSFSTLEIQRTEQGDSAMYLCASSLTSENLYEQYFGPGTRLTVT.

This clone was seen a single time. V is TRBV6-5 and J is TRBJ2-7; TRBD1 is a possible D gene (7 bases). V lost 7 bases and J 1 base, leaving 17 bases between the germline ends. This CDR3 is 15 amino acids long. Looked up from germline, CDR1 is MNHEY and CDR2 is SVGAGI. The chain's CDR3 is CASTPTGSGSYEQYF. DNA for the CDR3: TGTGCCAGCACCCCGACAGGGAGCGGGTCCTACGAGCAGTACTTC.